The next 18 T cell receptor beta chains were all read from a single sample in a study of identical twins (dated by TCRdb to 2016 to 2018). Preparation of the library involved 5' RACE. The instrument was an Illumina HiSeq 2000. The public reads were reprocessed in TCRdb via fastp at Q25 and MiXCR, keeping in-frame beta chains. Identical CDR3 proteins give one entry, which carries the most common genes and DNA. Counted in this sample were around 300,000 distinct CDR3 sequences; under 9.5% of them appeared once. About 2.1% of the sample is taken by the ten largest. In addition, the sample was reused for a study of yellow fever vaccine responses in identical twins.

The sequenced sample was memory (CD45RO+) T cells sorted from blood. This sample's cell subset or site label indicates: CD45RO+ enriched T cells. These TCRs come from a woman aged 18-29 years in good health.

This clonotype was detected a few times. V is TRBV4-1 and J is TRBJ2-3; D gene unclear. This CDR3 has 15 amino acids. V shed 0 bases and J shed 2 bases, with 9 bases lying between them. Per the germline V gene, CDR1 is MGHRA and CDR2 is YSYEKL. CDR3 residues: CASSQDRPATDTQYF. CDR3 nucleotides: TGCGCCAGCAGCCAAGATCGTCCGGCCACAGATACGCAGTATTTT.

The sample holds a few counts of this clonotype. The chain combines TRBV5-1 with TRBJ2-2; D may be TRBD2 (6 bases). This CDR3 comprises 15 residues. Germline V CDR1 and CDR2: SGHRS, YFSETQ. V lost 6 bases and J 0 bases, leaving 12 bases between the germline ends. CDR3 nucleotides: TGCGCCAGCACCTGGGACTGGTCGAACACCGGGGAGCTGTTTTTT. Translated, it gives CASTWDWSNTGELFF.

This clonotype was recorded many times. The J gene is TRBJ1-1, the V gene TRBV5-1; D is unresolved. The V and J ends lost 4 bases and 0 bases respectively, with 7 bases between them. The CDR3 extends over 13 amino acids. In germline, CDR1 is SGHRS, CDR2 YFSETQ. The CDR3 protein is CASSLQMNTEAFF. Written as DNA, the CDR3 is TGCGCCAGCAGCCTACAGATGAACACTGAAGCTTTCTTT. The full variable domain, its missing parts supplied by reference TRBV5-1 and TRBJ1-1, is KAGVTQTPRYLIKTRGQQVTLSCSPISGHRSVSWYQQTPGQGLQFLFEYFSETQRNKGNFPGRFSGRQFSNSRSEMNVSTLELGDSALYLCASSLQMNTEAFFGQGTRLTVV.

This clonotype has a handful of counts. The V call is TRBV12-3 or TRBV12-4, the J call TRBJ1-2; 8 bases line up with TRBD1. V was clipped by 7 bases and J by 5 bases; unmatched bases: 9. This CDR3 region has 14 residues. CDR3 in amino acids: CASTNQGAEYGYTF. The CDR3 nucleotides read TGTGCCAGCACCAATCAGGGGGCTGAGTATGGCTACACCTTC.

This clonotype was observed a handful of times. This rearrangement joins TRBV19 to TRBJ1-5; no clear D. Germline V gives CDR1 LNHDA, CDR2 SQIVND (reference sequence). V dropped 1 base and J dropped 2 bases, with 6 bases sitting between them. The CDR3 is 14 amino acids. CDR3 nucleotides: TGTGCCAGTAGTATAGCGCGGGGCAATCAGCCCCAGCATTTT. Encoded protein: CASSIARGNQPQHF. Complete variable domain (other parts from reference TRBV19 and TRBJ1-5): DGGITQSPKYLFRKEGQNVTLSCEQNLNHDAMYWYRQDPGQGLRLIYYSQIVNDFQKGDIAEGYSVSREKKESFPLTVTSAQKNPTAFYLCASSIARGNQPQHFGDGTRLSIL.

This clonotype was seen a few times. The chain links TRBV20-1 to TRBJ1-6; the match to TRBD1 covers 7 bases. The length of the CDR3 is 16 residues. The trim removed 5 bases at V and 4 bases at J, leaving 11 bases unmatched. The V gene's germline CDR1 is DFQATT and CDR2 SNEGSKA (reference sequence). CDR3 in amino acids: CSAGTAQGVYNSPLHF. The CDR3 DNA is TGCAGTGCTGGGACAGCCCAAGGGGTTTATAATTCACCCCTCCACTTT.

This clonotype has ten or more counts. The J gene is TRBJ2-1, the V gene TRBV3-1, with 9 bases aligning to TRBD1. CDR3 size: 17 residues. Germline V lookup: CDR1 LGHDT, CDR2 YNNKEL (reference sequence). J was trimmed by 3 bases and V by 2 bases; bases with no gene match: 8. CDR3 sequence: CASSQRFGTGIYNEQFF. The CDR3 DNA follows: TGTGCCAGCAGCCAACGATTCGGGACAGGGATCTACAATGAGCAGTTCTTC.

This clonotype showed up many times. The V gene is TRBV11-2, the J gene TRBJ1-6; TRBD1 is a possible D gene (5 bases). The V end lost 5 bases, the J end lost 9 bases, and 11 bases lay between the germline ends. Germline-derived CDR1 and CDR2 are SGHAT and FQNNGV. There are 13 residues in the CDR3. For the CDR3, the DNA is TGTGCCAGCAGCCTAAGGGGTTTTTCACCCCTCCACTTT. Its protein is CASSLRGFSPLHF.

This clonotype was recorded a few times. The CDR3 DNA is TGTGCCAGCAGCCAAGAAGTTCCTGGGACTAGATATACCAGCGGTAGCACAGATACGCAGTATTTT. It translates to CASSQEVPGTRYTSGSTDTQYF. The chain has TRBV3-1 and TRBJ2-3; 8 nucleotides agree with TRBD2. This CDR3 is 22 amino acids long. Germline V gene data show CDR1 as LGHDT and CDR2 as YNNKEL (reference sequence). V trimming: 0 bases; J trimming: 0 bases; junction bases outside the gene matches: 20.

The J gene is TRBJ1-1, the V gene TRBV11-3; weak D call: TRBD1 (5 bases). The ends were cut back, 5 bases at V and 7 bases at J, with 8 bases in the middle. This CDR3 spans 11 amino acids. From germline, CDR1 is SGHNT and CDR2 YENEEA. In DNA, the CDR3 is TGTGCCAGCAGCGGGGACGGTGAAGCTTTCTTT. Its translation is CASSGDGEAFF.

The table lists this clonotype with many counts. This chain joins TRBV28 and TRBJ2-5, with TRBD2 matching over 8 bases. J gave up 5 bases and V 4 bases, and 3 bases lay outside the gene matches. This CDR3 contains 13 residues. The germline CDR1 and CDR2 sequences are MDHEN and SYDVKM. CDR3 sequence: CASSYPGGETQYF. In DNA, the CDR3 is TGTGCCAGCAGTTACCCGGGAGGGGAGACCCAGTACTTC.

The genes are TRBV7-6 and TRBJ2-3; 7 bases align to TRBD1. The germline V gene encodes CDR1 SGHVS and CDR2 FNYEAQ. There are 15 residues in the CDR3. V was pared by 4 bases and J by 0 bases, with 4 bases of the junction left unmatched. CDR3 sequence reads: CASSSRQGSTDTQYF. In nucleotides, the CDR3 is TGTGCCAGCAGCTCCAGACAGGGAAGCACAGATACGCAGTATTTT.

The CDR3 here is CSGSGTSGLGEQFF. The CDR3 nucleotides read TGCAGTGGGTCCGGGACTAGCGGCCTCGGTGAGCAGTTCTTC. The V call is TRBV20-1, the J call TRBJ2-1; 11 positions agree with TRBD2. Germline lookup yields CDR1 DFQATT and CDR2 SNEGSKA (reference sequence). This CDR3 contains 14 residues. Trimming took 7 bases from V and 9 from J; bases not matched to a gene: 11.

This clonotype was recorded a few times. The gene calls are TRBV20-1 and TRBJ1-1; D uncertain. Germline V gene data show CDR1 as DFQATT and CDR2 as SNEGSKA (reference sequence). There are 14 residues in the CDR3. The CDR3 DNA reads TGCAGCGCACCGCCGGGGTCCGGGAACACTGAAGCTTTCTTT. It codes for CSAPPGSGNTEAFF.

This clonotype was seen many times. The rearrangement joins TRBV5-1 to TRBJ2-5; 9 bases agree with TRBD1. Germline-derived CDR1 and CDR2 are SGHRS and YFSETQ. The CDR3 loop spans 16 amino acids. After removal of 4 bases from V and 5 bases from J, the junction contained 12 bases not matched to a gene. CDR3 residues: CASSDLQGARGETQYF. CDR3 in DNA: TGCGCCAGCAGCGATTTACAGGGGGCGAGAGGGGAGACCCAGTACTTC.

This clonotype was recorded a few times. This chain connects TRBV6-1 to TRBJ2-1, with 9 bases that match TRBD1. The CDR3 is 15 residues long. Germline V lookup: CDR1 MNHNS, CDR2 SASEGT. Trimming cost V 6 bases and J 12 bases; bases outside gene matches: 15. The CDR3 region has the DNA TGTGCCAGCAGCCCTCTGAATCCCGGGACAGGGAGGCAGTTCTTC. As protein: CASSPLNPGTGRQFF.

This clonotype occurred many times. The chain recombines TRBV7-9 with TRBJ1-1, with 7 bases that match TRBD1. This CDR3 contains 16 residues. Germline CDR1 is SEHNR and CDR2 is FQNEAQ (reference sequence). V lost 7 bases to trimming and J lost 1 base; unmatched junction nucleotides: 12. The DNA of the CDR3 is TGTGCCAGCAACTCCCCTCCGGGACAGAGGAACACTGAAGCTTTCTTT. Translated, it gives CASNSPPGQRNTEAFF.

This clonotype was counted many times. The V call is TRBV2, the J call TRBJ1-2; 9 bases fit TRBD1. V gave up 5 bases and J gave up 4 bases; unmatched junction bases: 5. The CDR3 loop spans 14 amino acids. The germline V gene encodes CDR1 SNHLY and CDR2 FYNNEI. CDR3 in amino acids: CASSTGGSGYGYTF. CDR3 nucleotide sequence: TGTGCCAGCAGTACAGGGGGCTCGGGCTATGGCTACACCTTC.